One sample yielded the 16 T cell receptor beta chains listed below, sequenced in a study of blood T cell repertoires in COVID-19 (dated by TCRdb to 2018 to 2020). To prepare the library, the immunoSEQ multiplex PCR assay was applied. TCRdb carries this immuneACCESS record with in-frame sequences only. Its versions omit some clonotypes, under half of them owing to an unresolved V gene in the studies checked, with the rest unexplained. The sample table contains fewer than 150,000 clones; only one count was recorded for 80% to 90% of them. Of the sample, about 13% is held by the ten largest clones. Material: peripheral blood. The receptors come from a human donor in a cohort sampled during active COVID-19.

This chain uses TRBV2 with TRBJ1-2, with D hard to call. Germline-derived CDR1 and CDR2 are SNHLY and FYNNEI. The V and J ends lost 0 bases and 5 bases respectively, with 13 bases between them. The CDR3 totals 15 residues. The CDR3: CASSEARRAYYGYTF. Here the CDR3 DNA reads TGTGCCAGCAGTGAAGCGAGGAGGGCGTATTATGGCTACACCTTC.

V gene TRBV6-5 combines with J gene TRBJ1-2; 7 bases fit TRBD1. This CDR3 is built from 12 residues. Unmatched junction bases numbered 5, after V lost 5 bases and J lost 8 bases. CDR1 and CDR2 from the germline V gene are MNHEY and SVGAGI. CDR3 bases: TGTGCCAGCAGTCAACAGGGGAGAGGCTACACCTTC. This encodes CASSQQGRGYTF.

The CDR3 nucleotides are TGTGCCAGCAGCTCGAGCGTGGGGGGGGCCAGAGAGACCCAGTACTTC. Encoded protein: CASSSSVGGARETQYF. The chain couples TRBV9 to TRBJ2-5; weak D call: TRBD2 (7 bases). In germline, CDR1 is SGDLS, CDR2 YYNGEE. The CDR3 is 16 amino acids. Trimming cost V 4 bases and J 4 bases, with 20 bases left between them.

The V and J genes are TRBV6-5 and TRBJ1-1, with 9 nucleotides matching TRBD1. This CDR3 has 15 residues. Germline V lookup: CDR1 MNHEY, CDR2 SVGAGI. J gave up 1 base and V 5 bases, and 5 bases lay outside the gene matches. The CDR3 DNA sequence: TGTGCCAGCAGTCGGACAGGGGCAGGGAACACTGAAGCTTTCTTT. It yields the protein CASSRTGAGNTEAFF.

The rearrangement links TRBV14 to TRBJ1-1; TRBD1 agrees at 7 bases. CDR3 length equals 14 residues. Germline V gene lookup returns CDR1 SGHDN and CDR2 FVKESK. The trim removed 3 bases at V and 2 bases at J, leaving 3 bases unmatched. The CDR3 is CASSQQGGNTEAFF. The CDR3 nucleotides read TGTGCCAGCAGCCAGCAGGGGGGTAACACTGAAGCTTTCTTT.

The genes are TRBV6-5 and TRBJ2-7, with 9 bases fitting TRBD1. This CDR3 has 14 amino acids. The junction had 6 bases not matched to a gene; V was cut back by 6 bases and J by 3 bases. Germline-derived CDR1 and CDR2 are MNHEY and SVGAGI. CDR3 protein: CASRAGTGFYEQYF. In nucleotides, the CDR3 is TGTGCCAGCAGAGCCGGGACAGGGTTCTACGAGCAGTACTTC.

The V gene is TRBV29-1, the J gene TRBJ2-7, with 8 nucleotides matching TRBD2. The V and J ends lost 0 bases and 13 bases, in that order; junction bases with no gene match: 5. The CDR3 sequence is 11 residues long. Germline V gives CDR1 SQVTM, CDR2 ANQGSEA. The CDR3 DNA follows: TGCAGCGTTGAAGACAGCGGGGGTCACTACTTC. This gives the protein CSVEDSGGHYF.

The chain carries TRBV9 and TRBJ1-1; 11 bases fit TRBD1. CDR1 SGDLS and CDR2 YYNGEE come from the germline V gene. The CDR3 is 15 amino acids. J gave up 6 bases and V 4 bases, and 8 bases lay outside the gene matches. The CDR3 spells CASSPGDRGSSEAFF. Here the CDR3 DNA reads TGTGCCAGCAGCCCGGGGGACAGGGGGTCCTCTGAAGCTTTCTTT.

Here the CDR3 reads CASRLQGAVYEQYF. For the CDR3, the DNA is TGTGCCAGCAGGTTACAGGGGGCTGTGTACGAGCAGTACTTC. The chain is built from TRBV27 and TRBJ2-7, with 9 bases identical to TRBD1. The V segment lost 6 bases and the J segment 4 bases; nucleotides outside the gene matches: 7. Looked up from germline, CDR1 is MNHEY and CDR2 is SMNVEV (reference sequence). The CDR3 sequence is 14 residues long.

The chain joins TRBV7-9 to TRBJ2-1, with D possibly being TRBD1 (5 bases). Trimming shortened V by 5 bases and J by 2 bases, and 13 bases separated the two germline ends. The CDR3 covers 15 residues. CDR1 and CDR2 from the germline V gene are SEHNR and FQNEAQ (reference sequence). The CDR3 spells CASSLGALPYNEQFF. CDR3 DNA sequence: TGTGCCAGCAGCCTAGGGGCGTTACCCTACAATGAGCAGTTCTTC.

The V call is TRBV4-1, the J call TRBJ2-7; weak D call: TRBD2 (5 bases). With 0 bases removed from V and 7 bases from J, the gap between germline ends came to 16 bases. The CDR3 loop spans 15 amino acids. The germline V gene encodes CDR1 MGHRA and CDR2 YSYEKL. The chain's CDR3 is CASSQDASPVVEQYF. In nucleotides, the CDR3 is TGCGCCAGCAGCCAAGACGCTAGCCCTGTTGTTGAGCAGTACTTC.

This clone occurred a few times. The V gene is TRBV5-1, the J gene TRBJ1-4; the match to TRBD1 covers 7 bases. After removal of 4 bases from V and 0 bases from J, the junction contained 6 bases not matched to a gene. The germline gives CDR1 SGHRS, CDR2 YFSETQ. CDR3 length: 16 residues. The CDR3 reads CASSQDRPATNEKLFF. The CDR3 DNA follows: TGCGCCAGCAGCCAGGACAGGCCGGCAACTAATGAAAAACTGTTTTTT.

This clone was counted once. This chain connects TRBV3-1 (or the pseudogene TRBV3-2) to TRBJ2-7, with a possible D match to TRBD2 (6 bases). The CDR3 spans 12 residues. Germline V gives CDR1 LGHDT, CDR2 YNNKEL (reference sequence). V was trimmed by 8 bases and J by 2 bases, leaving 10 bases between them. The CDR3 reads CASGGTPYEQYF. The CDR3 DNA reads TGTGCCAGCGGAGGGACCCCCTACGAGCAGTACTTC.

CDR3 DNA: TGTGCCAGCAGCTCGAAGGACAGTAAAGAGACCCAGTACTTC. This sequence encodes CASSSKDSKETQYF. V is TRBV7-9 and J is TRBJ2-5, with a weak D call TRBD1 (6 bases). The germline V and J ends were trimmed by 4 bases and 3 bases, with 12 bases remaining between them. The CDR3 extends over 14 amino acids. Germline V gene sequence: CDR1 SEHNR, CDR2 FQNEAQ (reference sequence).

This clone appeared once. This chain uses TRBV6-2 or TRBV6-3 with TRBJ2-3; possible D gene TRBD1, 5 bases. V lost 2 bases to trimming and J lost 2 bases, with 14 bases between them. Per germline, CDR1 MNHEY and CDR2 SVGEGT. CDR3 length equals 16 residues. In DNA form, the CDR3 reads TGTGCCAGCAGTTACCCCCCGGACAAGATCACAGATACGCAGTATTTT. Protein sequence: CASSYPPDKITDTQYF.

This chain links TRBV10-3 with TRBJ1-2; D uncertain. Germline lookup yields CDR1 ENHRY and CDR2 SYGVKD. Trimming shortened V by 10 bases and J by 0 bases, and 9 bases separated the two germline ends. The CDR3 covers 12 residues. The CDR3: CATSGSNYGYTF. The CDR3 nucleotides read TGTGCCACCTCCGGGTCTAACTATGGCTACACCTTC.